Below are 9 T cell receptor beta chains sequenced from a single sample in a study of T cell clonality in common variable immunodeficiency. Their antigen targets remain unknown. This table comes from immunoSEQ multiplex PCR, and its TCRdb copy is limited to in-frame clones, with some not included. The profile covers around 13,000 clones, none occurring a single time. General observations from the study: Reportedly, TCR beta sequences from common variable immunodeficiency showed fewer deletions and N-nucleotide insertions.

Sequenced sample: peripheral blood mononuclear cells. The receptors come from a human donor with common variable immunodeficiency.

Remarks on this clone: Read data end 3 residues before the CDR3 end; the end is taken from the germline J gene. V is TRBV19 and J is TRBJ2-4; TRBD2 aligns across 7 bases. Germline V lookup: CDR1 LNHDA, CDR2 SQIVND (reference sequence). V lost 6 bases to trimming and J lost 5 bases; unmatched junction nucleotides: 7. The CDR3 has 14 residues. The CDR3 loop is CASSDWGGENIQYF. CDR3 DNA (partial): TGTGCCAGTAGCGACTGGGGAGGGGAAAACATT.

As for this clone: The read terminates 3 residues ahead of where the CDR3 ends, so the germline J gene completes it. This chain links TRBV18 with TRBJ2-5; D might be TRBD1 or TRBD2, each matching 5 bases. The CDR3 has 15 residues. CDR1 is KGHSH, CDR2 LQKENI, per germline. Trimming took 1 base from V and 5 from J, leaving 14 bases between them. The CDR3 region is CASSPQVGRGETQYF. The DNA read from the CDR3 is TGTGCCAGCTCACCACAAGTGGGGCGAGGGGAGACC.

As concerns this clone: The read gets to within 3 residues of the CDR3 end, and the germline J gene fills in the rest. This sequence joins TRBV7-9 and TRBJ1-1; D ambiguous. The germline CDR1 and CDR2 sequences are SEHNR and FQNEAQ (reference sequence). The CDR3 is made up of 14 amino acids. V dropped 5 bases and J dropped 2 bases, with 12 bases sitting between them. The CDR3 reads CASSKHAENTEAFF. Incomplete CDR3 DNA: TGTGCCAGCAGCAAGCATGCGGAAAACACTGAA. The whole variable domain, filled in from reference TRBV7-9 and TRBJ1-1, reads DTGVSQNPRHKITKRGQNVTFRCDPISEHNRLYWYRQTLGQGPEFLTYFQNEAQLEKSRLLSDRFSAERPKGSFSTLEIQRTEQGDSAMYLCASSKHAENTEAFFGQGTRLTVV.

This clone was seen more than once but under ten times. The read halts 3 residues ahead of the CDR3 end, with the missing end drawn from the germline J gene. V usage is TRBV19 and J usage is TRBJ2-5; D is perhaps TRBD2 (5 bases). The CDR3 spans 14 residues. CDR1 is LNHDA and CDR2 is SQIVND in the germline V gene (reference sequence). V shed 10 bases and J shed 5 bases, with 20 bases lying between them. CDR3 bases read: TGTGCCACCCCCGCGGGCTACCTCCGGGAGACC. Amino acids: CATPAGYLRET. In full, the CDR3 reads CATPAGYLRETQYF.

In regard to this clone: Read sequence stops 3 residues before the CDR3 end, and the germline J gene provides the missing end. The rearrangement links TRBV19 to TRBJ2-4; 8 bases are shared with TRBD1. The CDR3 is 13 amino acids. V lost 5 bases and J lost 7; bases outside the gene matches: 4. Germline V lookup: CDR1 LNHDA, CDR2 SQIVND (reference sequence). Incomplete CDR3 DNA: TGTGCCAGTAGTTCAGCAGGGGGCAACATT. Its protein is CASSSAGGNI. The full CDR3 is CASSSAGGNIQYF. The variable domain in full, completed from reference TRBV19 and TRBJ2-4, reads DGGITQSPKYLFRKEGQNVTLSCEQNLNHDAMYWYRQDPGQGLRLIYYSQIVNDFQKGDIAEGYSVSREKKESFPLTVTSAQKNPTAFYLCASSSAGGNIQYFGAGTRLSVL.

At least ten counts were recorded for this clone. The sequenced fragment ends 3 residues before the CDR3 boundary, so the rest is inferred from the germline J gene. The chain joins TRBV5-4 to TRBJ1-3; D not certain. V dropped 4 bases and J dropped 2 bases, with 10 bases sitting between them. The CDR3 is 14 residues long. Germline V gene lookup returns CDR1 SGHNT and CDR2 YYREEE (reference sequence). The CDR3 DNA, read in part, is TGTGCCAGCAGCGGGCGGGGAGCTGGAAACACC. Its protein is CASSGRGAGNT. From start to end, the CDR3 is CASSGRGAGNTIYF.

This clone was seen more than once but under ten times. The CDR3 end is not reached by the read, which stops 3 residues before it; the germline J gene fills it in. The chain carries TRBV2 and TRBJ2-7, with 9 bases matching TRBD1. The CDR3 has 13 residues. Germline V gene data show CDR1 as SNHLY and CDR2 as FYNNEI. V was clipped by 6 bases and J by 4 bases; unmatched bases: 4. This chain's CDR3 is CASRDRGGYEQYF. CDR3 DNA (partial): TGTGCCAGCAGGGACAGGGGTGGGTACGAG.

This clone was observed a few times. The CDR3 end falls 3 residues outside the read, so it is completed with the germline J gene. This chain uses TRBV6-2 or TRBV6-3 with TRBJ2-7; 8 positions agree with TRBD2. The CDR3 is 14 amino acids. Germline V CDR1 and CDR2: MNHEY, SVGEGT. The V gene end was trimmed by 6 bases and the J gene end by 3 bases; junction bases not matched to a gene: 7. The CDR3 loop reads CASRKPGLVYEQYF. CDR3 DNA (partial): TGTGCCAGCAGAAAGCCGGGACTAGTCTACGAG.

This clone was detected a few times. The CDR3 extends 3 residues past the end of the read, so its final part is completed from the germline J gene. The V and J genes are TRBV19 and TRBJ2-3, with 11 nucleotides matching TRBD1. This CDR3 spans 16 amino acids. The V and J ends lost 6 bases and 2 bases, in that order; junction bases with no gene match: 7. The germline gives CDR1 LNHDA, CDR2 SQIVND (reference sequence). CDR3 loop: CASSPGQGVSTDTQYF. CDR3 DNA, as far as it was read: TGTGCCAGTAGCCCGGGACAGGGGGTGTCCACAGATACG.